Included here is one TCR beta chain sequence, with context. This CDR3 has 14 residues. Germline loops: CDR1 MDHEN, CDR2 SYDVKM. V was trimmed by 8 bases and J by 4 bases, leaving 17 bases between them. This entry is derived from a study of blood T cell repertoires in COVID-19. About the research overall: Samples representing acute and convalescent COVID-19 were sourced from the United States, Italy and Spain. Nucleic acid was either cDNA or gDNA, and it came from T cells, B-cell-depleted T cells, or PBMCs.

Original handling: Nucleated cell number was recorded as an estimate derived from reference gene primer amplification. TCRdb's table, derived via immunoSEQ multiplex PCR, lists solely in-frame clones and lacks some. V, J and clone size derive from that table, while D and trimming were established from the DNA sequence. The sample lists some 200,000 clones; more than 75% were seen once. Specimen: PBMCs or T cells enriched from blood (not recorded which). The chain uses TRBV28 and TRBJ2-5; possibly TRBD1 for D (6 bases). The clonotype was recovered from a middle-aged woman with acute COVID-19. Here the CDR3 DNA reads TGTGCCAGCGGTGAGGGAACAGGGTCAGAGACCCAGTACTTC. Residues: CASGEGTGSETQYF.